This entry lists 10 T cell receptor beta chains sequenced from one sample in a study of blood T cell repertoires in COVID-19. Generated by immunoSEQ multiplex PCR, the TCRdb table keeps only in-frame clones and is missing some. This table holds about 220,000 clones, over 80% found once. The sample taken for sequencing was PBMCs or T cells enriched from blood (not recorded which). The origin of the receptors is a woman aged 40 to 49 who had recovered from COVID-19.

This chain uses TRBV19 with TRBJ2-1, with D perhaps matching TRBD1 (6 bases). Germline V gene sequence: CDR1 LNHDA, CDR2 SQIVND (reference sequence). CDR3 length equals 16 residues. The V and J ends lost 4 bases and 0 bases respectively, with 13 bases between them. CDR3: CASSTLQGLSYNEQFF. DNA for the CDR3: TGTGCCAGTAGTACTCTCCAGGGGCTCTCCTACAATGAGCAGTTCTTC.

This clone was detected a few times. The same CDR3 arises from other DNA sequences in this sample as well. V and J are TRBV11-3 and TRBJ1-2; D is unresolved. V lost 0 bases to trimming and J lost 5 bases, with 4 bases between them. Germline loops: CDR1 SGHNT, CDR2 YENEEA. The CDR3 is 12 residues long. CDR3 sequence reads: CASSLDGYGYTF. CDR3 bases: TGTGCCAGCAGCTTAGACGGGTATGGCTACACCTTC.

The CDR3 nucleotides are TGTGCTAGTGGTTTGGTACTGGACAGGGGGCCTTACGAGCAGTACTTC. Translating it yields CASGLVLDRGPYEQYF. V and J are TRBV12-5 and TRBJ2-7, with 11 bases lining up with TRBD1. This CDR3 is 16 amino acids long. CDR1 is LGHNT and CDR2 is FRNRAP in the germline V gene. Trimming cost V 0 bases and J 4 bases; bases outside gene matches: 5.

Regarding this clone: The junction shows a germline mismatch at one end, possibly a read error. The CDR3 spells CASRLAGGDTQYF. The CDR3, as DNA: TGTGCCAGCAGATTAGCGGGAGGAGATACGCAGTATTTT. The J gene is TRBJ2-3, the V gene TRBV12-3 or TRBV12-4; 10 positions match TRBD2. The CDR3 runs 13 residues.

The chain employs TRBV15 and TRBJ2-5; 9 nucleotides match TRBD2. The CDR3 consists of 18 residues. Germline loops: CDR1 LNHNV, CDR2 YYDKDF (reference sequence). The trim removed 0 bases at V and 4 bases at J, leaving 12 bases unmatched. The CDR3 reads CATSRDYRIAGVPETQYF. CDR3 in DNA: TGTGCCACCAGCAGAGATTATCGTATAGCGGGAGTCCCAGAGACCCAGTACTTC.

This clone was seen only once. V is TRBV6-2 or TRBV6-3 and J is TRBJ2-2; 8 bases fit TRBD2. This CDR3 region has 19 residues. V was clipped by 3 bases and J by 1 base; unmatched bases: 13. Germline values: CDR1 MNHEY, CDR2 SVGEGT. For the CDR3, the DNA is TGTGCCAGCAGTTATTTCACTAGCGGAGAGGAAAGGAACACCGGGGAGCTGTTTTTT. It codes for CASSYFTSGEERNTGELFF.

The genes are TRBV5-1 and TRBJ2-3; 7 positions agree with TRBD1. After removal of 5 bases from V and 3 bases from J, the junction contained 9 bases not matched to a gene. CDR3 length: 15 residues. The germline V gene has CDR1 SGHRS and CDR2 YFSETQ. The CDR3 region is CASSPPTGSTDTQYF. The DNA of the CDR3 is TGCGCCAGCAGTCCACCGACAGGGTCTACAGATACGCAGTATTTT.

The gene calls are TRBV6-2 or TRBV6-3 and TRBJ1-1, with 9 positions matching TRBD1. J lost 3 bases, V lost 10 bases, and 12 bases had no gene match. Germline lookup yields CDR1 MNHEY and CDR2 SVGEGT. The CDR3 is 15 amino acids. DNA for the CDR3: TGTGCCAACAATTACGTGACAGGGGGGTACACTGAAGCTTTCTTT. Translating it yields CANNYVTGGYTEAFF.

V usage is TRBV11-2 and J usage is TRBJ2-7; 7 nucleotides line up with TRBD1. Germline-derived CDR1 and CDR2 are SGHAT and FQNNGV. J was trimmed by 4 bases and V by 4 bases; bases with no gene match: 10. The CDR3 consists of 15 residues. The CDR3 protein is CASSSIKGGRYEQYF. Written as DNA, the CDR3 is TGTGCCAGCAGCTCCATAAAAGGGGGCAGGTACGAGCAGTACTTC.

The chain uses TRBV28 and TRBJ2-1; 14 bases map to TRBD2. The trim removed 6 bases at V and 8 bases at J, leaving 12 bases unmatched. The germline gives CDR1 MDHEN, CDR2 SYDVKM. This CDR3 is 17 amino acids long. Written as DNA, the CDR3 is TGTGCCAGCAGATCCCCCGTGACTAGCGGGAGGGCCGATGAGCAGTTCTTC. Encoded protein: CASRSPVTSGRADEQFF.